These T cell receptor beta chains were read from a single sample in a study of blood T cells in healthy people across ages. TCRdb re-called the 5' RACE reads with MiXCR, one entry per CDR3 protein. This sample yields some 800,000 distinct CDR3 sequences, of which around 25% are seen a single time; approximately 4% belongs to the top ten. A further study also used this sample, focusing on T cells of mothers and their children.

Sequencing was performed on blood. The receptor set was obtained from a boy aged 10-17 years in good health. CDR3s include the opening cysteine and the closing phenylalanine or tryptophan. The order of the fields is clone size, D gene, V gene, CDR3 protein. D genes are given only for firm matches. Only part of the rows carry a size: once, few, many, or a class if the clone is expanded.

. | . | TRBV4-3 | CASSQVSPGLDTQYF
few | . | TRBV20-1 | CSASLRDTQYF
. | TRBD2 | TRBV7-3 | CASSPYGTSGSYNEQFF
few | TRBD1 | TRBV11-1 | CASSLATGTGGRKGRAYEQYF
. | . | TRBV12-3/TRBV12-4 | CASRTRGIRENYGYTF
. | . | TRBV20-1 | CSAIETYGYTF
few | . | TRBV4-3 | CASSQDLRVGDYGYTF
. | . | TRBV6-2/TRBV6-3 | CASKMYSDNQPQHF
few | TRBD1 | TRBV5-5 | CASSPWKGQLNTEAFF
few | . | TRBV14 | CASSLPGLEQYF
few | . | TRBV15 | CATSRERDGPYEQYF
. | TRBD2 | TRBV4-3 | CASSQASGGLSYQETQYF
few | . | TRBV24-1 | CATSDHWDYGYTF
few | TRBD1 | TRBV20-1 | CSVAKTQTGAKNIQYF
. | . | TRBV7-3 | CASSPRGSEYNEQFF
. | . | TRBV4-2 | CASSQAARSQETQYF
. | . | TRBV5-6 | CASSGGWTQYF
once | . | TRBV20-1 | CSARDIGAYNEQFF
few | TRBD1 | TRBV7-2 | CASSSPGGGIAKNIQYF
few | . | TRBV11-2 | CASSLFLGLNYEQYF
many | TRBD2 | TRBV5-1 | CASSRLAGGNEQFF
few | . | TRBV4-1 | CASSQEPGVSGYEQYF